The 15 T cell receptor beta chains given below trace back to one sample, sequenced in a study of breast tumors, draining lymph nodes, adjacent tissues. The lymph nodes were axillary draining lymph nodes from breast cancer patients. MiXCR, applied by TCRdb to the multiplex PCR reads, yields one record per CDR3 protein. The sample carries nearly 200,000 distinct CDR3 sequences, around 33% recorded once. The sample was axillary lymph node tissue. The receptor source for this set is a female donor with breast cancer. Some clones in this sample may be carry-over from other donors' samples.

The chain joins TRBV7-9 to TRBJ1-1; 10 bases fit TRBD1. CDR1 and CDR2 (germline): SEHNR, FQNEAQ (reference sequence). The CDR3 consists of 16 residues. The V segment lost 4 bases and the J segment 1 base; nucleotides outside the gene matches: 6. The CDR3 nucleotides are TGTGCCAGCAGCTCCAGGACAGGGGGAGGGAACACTGAAGCTTTCTTT. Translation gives CASSSRTGGGNTEAFF. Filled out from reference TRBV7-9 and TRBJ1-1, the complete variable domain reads DTGVSQNPRHKITKRGQNVTFRCDPISEHNRLYWYRQTLGQGPEFLTYFQNEAQLEKSRLLSDRFSAERPKGSFSTLEIQRTEQGDSAMYLCASSSRTGGGNTEAFFGQGTRLTVV.

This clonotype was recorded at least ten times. In DNA form, the CDR3 reads TGCAGTGCTACGACAGGGAGAGATCAGCCCCAGCATTTT. As protein: CSATTGRDQPQHF. The genes are TRBV20-1 and TRBJ1-5; TRBD1 agrees at 7 bases. The CDR3 consists of 13 residues. Germline assignment: CDR1 DFQATT and CDR2 SNEGSKA (reference sequence). V shed 4 bases, J shed 5 bases, and the junction held 5 bases outside the gene matches.

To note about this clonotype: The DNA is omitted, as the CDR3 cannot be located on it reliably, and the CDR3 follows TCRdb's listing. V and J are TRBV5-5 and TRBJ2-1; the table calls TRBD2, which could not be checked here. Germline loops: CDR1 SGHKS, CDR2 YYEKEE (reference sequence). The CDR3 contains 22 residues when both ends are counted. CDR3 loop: CASSFYICSASGLAGGHNEQFF.

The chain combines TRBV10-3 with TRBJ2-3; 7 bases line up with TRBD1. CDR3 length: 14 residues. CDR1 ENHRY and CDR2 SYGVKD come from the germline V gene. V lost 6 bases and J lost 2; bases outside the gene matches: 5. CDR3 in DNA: TGTGCCATCAGGACGACAGGGATCACAGATACGCAGTATTTT. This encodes CAIRTTGITDTQYF.

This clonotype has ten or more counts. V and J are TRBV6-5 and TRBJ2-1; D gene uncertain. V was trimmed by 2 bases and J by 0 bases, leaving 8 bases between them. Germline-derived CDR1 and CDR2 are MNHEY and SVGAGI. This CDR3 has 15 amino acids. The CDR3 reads CASSYRSSSYNEQFF. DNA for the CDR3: TGTGCCAGCAGTTACCGAAGTAGCTCCTACAATGAGCAGTTCTTC.

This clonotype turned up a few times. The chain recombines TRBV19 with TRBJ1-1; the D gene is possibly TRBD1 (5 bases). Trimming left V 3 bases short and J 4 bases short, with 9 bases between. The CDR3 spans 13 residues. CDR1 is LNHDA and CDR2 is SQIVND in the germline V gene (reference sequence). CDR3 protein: CASSMAGFTEAFF. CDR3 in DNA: TGTGCCAGTAGTATGGCAGGGTTCACTGAAGCTTTCTTT.

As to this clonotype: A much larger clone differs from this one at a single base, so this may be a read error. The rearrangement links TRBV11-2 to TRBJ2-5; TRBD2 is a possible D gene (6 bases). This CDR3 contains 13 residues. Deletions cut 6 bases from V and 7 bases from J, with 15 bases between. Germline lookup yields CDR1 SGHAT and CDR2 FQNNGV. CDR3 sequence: CASSVRRDATQYF. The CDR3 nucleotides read TGTGCCAGCAGTGTGCGGAGGGACGCGACCCAGTACTTC.

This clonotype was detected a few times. The CDR3 DNA reads TGTGCCAGCACCCGGGCCGACAGGAGGTACACTGAAGCTTTCTTT. This encodes CASTRADRRYTEAFF. The chain employs TRBV12-3 or TRBV12-4 and TRBJ1-1, with D possibly TRBD1 on 6 matching bases. This CDR3 is built from 15 residues. V was trimmed by 7 bases and J by 3 bases, leaving 18 bases between them.

CDR3: CSGRTGGSDTQYF. The CDR3 bases are TGCAGCGGTCGGACAGGCGGCTCAGATACGCAGTATTTT. The chain is built from TRBV29-1 and TRBJ2-3; 7 bases fit TRBD1. The CDR3 runs 13 residues. The V segment lost 7 bases and the J segment 4 bases; nucleotides outside the gene matches: 8. Per the germline V gene, CDR1 is SQVTM and CDR2 is ANQGSEA.

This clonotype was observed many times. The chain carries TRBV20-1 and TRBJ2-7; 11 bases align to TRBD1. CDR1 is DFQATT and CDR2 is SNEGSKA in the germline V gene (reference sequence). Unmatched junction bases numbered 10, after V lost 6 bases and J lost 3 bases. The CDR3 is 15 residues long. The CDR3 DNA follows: TGCAGTGCCAGGGGGGACAGGGGGTACGGCTACGAGCAGTACTTC. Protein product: CSARGDRGYGYEQYF.

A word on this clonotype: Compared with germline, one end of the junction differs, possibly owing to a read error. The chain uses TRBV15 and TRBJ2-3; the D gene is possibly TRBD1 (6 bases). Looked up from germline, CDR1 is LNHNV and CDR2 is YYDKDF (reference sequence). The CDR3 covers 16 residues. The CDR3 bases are TGTGCCACCAGCAGTCGGGGACACAAGGAAGAGGATATGCAGTATTTT. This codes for CATSSRGHKEEDMQYF.

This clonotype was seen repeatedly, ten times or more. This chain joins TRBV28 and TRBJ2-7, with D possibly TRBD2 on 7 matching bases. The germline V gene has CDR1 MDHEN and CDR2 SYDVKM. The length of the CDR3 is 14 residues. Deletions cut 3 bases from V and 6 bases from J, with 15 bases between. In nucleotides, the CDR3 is TGTGCCAGCAGTTTCGGGGGCAGGGAGGGCGAGCAGTACTTC. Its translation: CASSFGGREGEQYF.

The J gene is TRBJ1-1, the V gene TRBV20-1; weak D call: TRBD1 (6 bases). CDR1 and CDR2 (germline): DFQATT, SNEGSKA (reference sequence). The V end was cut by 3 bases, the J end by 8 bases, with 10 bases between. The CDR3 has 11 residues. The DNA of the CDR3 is TGCAGTGCTAGGGACAGCCGGGAAGCTTTCTTT. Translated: CSARDSREAFF.

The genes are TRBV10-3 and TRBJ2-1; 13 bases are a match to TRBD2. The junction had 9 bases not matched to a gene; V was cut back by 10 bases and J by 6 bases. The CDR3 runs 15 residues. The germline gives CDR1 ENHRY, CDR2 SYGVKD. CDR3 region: CATNSGLAGFNEQFF. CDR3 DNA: TGTGCCACTAACTCGGGACTAGCGGGATTCAATGAGCAGTTCTTC.

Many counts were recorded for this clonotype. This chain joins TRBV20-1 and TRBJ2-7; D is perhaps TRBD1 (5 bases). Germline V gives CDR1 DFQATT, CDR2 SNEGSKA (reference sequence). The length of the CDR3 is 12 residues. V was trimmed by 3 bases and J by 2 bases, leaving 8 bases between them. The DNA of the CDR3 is TGCAGTGCTAGTGACAGTACCTACGAGCAGTACTTC. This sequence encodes CSASDSTYEQYF.